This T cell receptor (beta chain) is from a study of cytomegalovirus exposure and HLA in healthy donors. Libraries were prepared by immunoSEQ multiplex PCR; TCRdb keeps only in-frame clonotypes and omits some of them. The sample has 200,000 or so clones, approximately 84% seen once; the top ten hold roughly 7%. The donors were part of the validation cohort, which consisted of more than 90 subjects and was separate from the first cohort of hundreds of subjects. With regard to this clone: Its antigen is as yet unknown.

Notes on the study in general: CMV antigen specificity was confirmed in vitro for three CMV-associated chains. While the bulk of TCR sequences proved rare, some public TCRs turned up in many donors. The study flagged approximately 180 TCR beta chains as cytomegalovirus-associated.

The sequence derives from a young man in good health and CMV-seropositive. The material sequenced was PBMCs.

The DNA of the CDR3 is TGTGCCAGCAGTTTCCTAGCGGGAGGTAGGGGAACCTACAATGAGCAGTTCTTC. Its protein product is CASSFLAGGRGTYNEQFF. This chain connects TRBV27 to TRBJ2-1; 11 nucleotides align to TRBD2. There are 18 residues in the CDR3. Losses at the gene ends were 3 bases for V and 2 bases for J; bases not matched to a gene: 9. Germline V gives CDR1 MNHEY, CDR2 SMNVEV (reference sequence).